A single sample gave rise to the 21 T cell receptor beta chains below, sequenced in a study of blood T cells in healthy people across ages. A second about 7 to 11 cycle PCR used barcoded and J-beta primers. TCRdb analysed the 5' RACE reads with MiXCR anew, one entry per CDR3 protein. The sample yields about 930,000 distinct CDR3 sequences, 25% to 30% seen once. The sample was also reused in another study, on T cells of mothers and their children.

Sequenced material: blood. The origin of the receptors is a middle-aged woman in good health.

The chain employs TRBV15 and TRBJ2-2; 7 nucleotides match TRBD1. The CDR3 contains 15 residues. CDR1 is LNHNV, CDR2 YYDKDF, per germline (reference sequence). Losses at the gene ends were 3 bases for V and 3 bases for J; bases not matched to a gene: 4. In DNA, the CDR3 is TGTGCCACCAGCAGGGGGGACAGATACACCGGGGAGCTGTTTTTT. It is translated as CATSRGDRYTGELFF.

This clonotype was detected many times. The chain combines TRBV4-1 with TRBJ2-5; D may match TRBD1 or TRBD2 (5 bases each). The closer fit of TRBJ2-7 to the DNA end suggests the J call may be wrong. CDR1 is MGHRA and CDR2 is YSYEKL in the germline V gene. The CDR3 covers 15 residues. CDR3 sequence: CASSQDTRGLSEQYF. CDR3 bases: TGCGCCAGCAGCCAAGATACGAGGGGCCTCTCCGAGCAGTACTTC.

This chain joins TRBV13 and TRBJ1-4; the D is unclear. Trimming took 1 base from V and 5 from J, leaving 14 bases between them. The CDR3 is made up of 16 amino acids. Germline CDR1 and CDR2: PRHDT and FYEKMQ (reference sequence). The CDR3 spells CASSLEGGAQNEKLFF. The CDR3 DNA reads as TGTGCCAGCAGCTTAGAGGGTGGAGCCCAGAATGAAAAACTGTTTTTT.

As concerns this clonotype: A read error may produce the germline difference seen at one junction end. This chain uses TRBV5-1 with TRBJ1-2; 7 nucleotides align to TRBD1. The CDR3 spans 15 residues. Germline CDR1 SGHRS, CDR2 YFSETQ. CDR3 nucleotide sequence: TGCGCCAGCAGCCGAGGGACAGAAACCCTCCATGGCGACACCTTC. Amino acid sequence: CASSRGTETLHGDTF. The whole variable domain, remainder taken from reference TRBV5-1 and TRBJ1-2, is KAGVTQTPRYLIKTRGQQVTLSCSPISGHRSVSWYQQTPGQGLQFLFEYFSETQRNKGNFPGRFSGRQFSNSRSEMNVSTLELGDSALYLCASSRGTETLHGDTFGSGTRLTVV.

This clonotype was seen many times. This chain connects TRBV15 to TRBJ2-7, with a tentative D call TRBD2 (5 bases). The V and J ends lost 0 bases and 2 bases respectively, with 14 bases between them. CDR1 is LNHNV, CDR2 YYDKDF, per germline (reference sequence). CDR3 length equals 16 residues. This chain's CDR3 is CATSREEERDTYEQYF. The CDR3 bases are TGTGCCACCAGCAGAGAGGAGGAGCGTGACACCTACGAGCAGTACTTC.

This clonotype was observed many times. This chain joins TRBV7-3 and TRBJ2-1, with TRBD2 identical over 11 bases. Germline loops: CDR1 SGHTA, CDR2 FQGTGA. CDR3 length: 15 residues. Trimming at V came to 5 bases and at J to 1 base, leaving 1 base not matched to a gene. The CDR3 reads CASSASGGSYNEQFF. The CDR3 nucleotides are TGTGCCAGCAGCGCTAGCGGGGGGTCCTACAATGAGCAGTTCTTC.

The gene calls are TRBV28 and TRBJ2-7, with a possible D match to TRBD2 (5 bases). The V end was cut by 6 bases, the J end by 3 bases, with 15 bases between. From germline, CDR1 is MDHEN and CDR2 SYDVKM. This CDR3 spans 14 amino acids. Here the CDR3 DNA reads TGTGCCAGCAGGAACCCGGCGGACTTCTACGAGCAGTACTTC. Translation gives CASRNPADFYEQYF.

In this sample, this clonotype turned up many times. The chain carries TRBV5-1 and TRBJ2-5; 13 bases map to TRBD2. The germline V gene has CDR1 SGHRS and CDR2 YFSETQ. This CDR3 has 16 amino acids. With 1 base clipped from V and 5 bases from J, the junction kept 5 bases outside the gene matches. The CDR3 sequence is CASSLTSGGAMETQYF. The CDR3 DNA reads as TGCGCCAGCAGCTTGACTAGCGGGGGGGCCATGGAGACCCAGTACTTC.

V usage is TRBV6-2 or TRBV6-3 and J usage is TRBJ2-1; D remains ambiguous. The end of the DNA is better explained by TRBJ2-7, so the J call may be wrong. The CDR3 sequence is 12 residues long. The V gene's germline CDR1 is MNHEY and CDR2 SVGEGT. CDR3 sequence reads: CASSSPSNEQYF. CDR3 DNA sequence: TGTGCCAGCAGTTCCCCATCCAATGAGCAGTACTTC.

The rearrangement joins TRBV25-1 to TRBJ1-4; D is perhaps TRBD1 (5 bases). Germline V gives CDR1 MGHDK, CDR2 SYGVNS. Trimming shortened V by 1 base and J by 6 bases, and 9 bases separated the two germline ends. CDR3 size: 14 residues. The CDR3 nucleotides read TGTGCCAGCAGTGAATCAGGGTCCCATGAAAAACTGTTTTTT. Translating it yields CASSESGSHEKLFF.

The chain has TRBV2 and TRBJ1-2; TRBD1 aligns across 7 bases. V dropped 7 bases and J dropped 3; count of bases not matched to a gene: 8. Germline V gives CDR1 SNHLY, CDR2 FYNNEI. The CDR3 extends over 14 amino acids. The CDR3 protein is CASTERGGDYGYTF. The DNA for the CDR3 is TGTGCCAGCACCGAAAGAGGGGGCGACTATGGCTACACCTTC.

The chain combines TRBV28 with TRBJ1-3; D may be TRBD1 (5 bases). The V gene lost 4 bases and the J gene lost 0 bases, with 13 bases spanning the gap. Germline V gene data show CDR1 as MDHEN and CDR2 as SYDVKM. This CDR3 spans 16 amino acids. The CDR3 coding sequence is TGTGCCAGCAGTTCACAAGGACAAAACTCTGGAAACACCATATATTTT. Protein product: CASSSQGQNSGNTIYF.

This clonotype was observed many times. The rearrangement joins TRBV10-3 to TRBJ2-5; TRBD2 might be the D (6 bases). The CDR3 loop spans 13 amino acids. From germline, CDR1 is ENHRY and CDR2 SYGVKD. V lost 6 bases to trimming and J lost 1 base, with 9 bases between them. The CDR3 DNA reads TGTGCCATCAGAGGCGGGGTCCAAGAGACCCAGTACTTC. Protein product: CAIRGGVQETQYF.

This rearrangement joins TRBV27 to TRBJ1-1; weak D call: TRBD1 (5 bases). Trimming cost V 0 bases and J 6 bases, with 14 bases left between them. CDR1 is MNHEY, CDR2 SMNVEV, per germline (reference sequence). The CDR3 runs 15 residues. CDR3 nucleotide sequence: TGTGCCAGCAGTTTATCGTTCCGGGGGGTAGCTGAAGCTTTCTTT. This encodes CASSLSFRGVAEAFF.

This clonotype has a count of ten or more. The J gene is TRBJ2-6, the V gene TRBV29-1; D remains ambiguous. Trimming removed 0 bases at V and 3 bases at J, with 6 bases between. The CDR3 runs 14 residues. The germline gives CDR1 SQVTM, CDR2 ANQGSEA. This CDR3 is CSVEDIRGANVLTF. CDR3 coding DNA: TGCAGCGTTGAAGACATTCGTGGGGCCAACGTCCTGACTTTC.

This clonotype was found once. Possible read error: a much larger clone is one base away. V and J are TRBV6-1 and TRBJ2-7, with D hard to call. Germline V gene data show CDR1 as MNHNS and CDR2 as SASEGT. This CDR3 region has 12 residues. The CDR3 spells CAGSEISYEQYF. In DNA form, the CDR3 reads TGTGCCGGCAGTGAAATTTCCTACGAGCAGTACTTC.

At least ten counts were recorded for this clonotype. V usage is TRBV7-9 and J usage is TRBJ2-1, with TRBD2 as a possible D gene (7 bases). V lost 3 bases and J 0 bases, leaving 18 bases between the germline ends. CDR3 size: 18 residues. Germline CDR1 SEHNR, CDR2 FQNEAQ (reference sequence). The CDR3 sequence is CASSFPRGGVGSYNEQFF. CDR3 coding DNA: TGTGCCAGCAGCTTTCCTAGGGGGGGGGTTGGCTCCTACAATGAGCAGTTCTTC.

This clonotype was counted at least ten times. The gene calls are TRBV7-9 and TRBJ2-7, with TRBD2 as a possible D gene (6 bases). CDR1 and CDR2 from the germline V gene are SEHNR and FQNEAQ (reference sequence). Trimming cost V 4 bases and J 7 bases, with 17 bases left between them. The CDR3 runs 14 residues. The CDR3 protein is CASSWGAEAGEQYF. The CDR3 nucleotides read TGTGCCAGCAGCTGGGGAGCCGAGGCGGGGGAGCAGTACTTC.

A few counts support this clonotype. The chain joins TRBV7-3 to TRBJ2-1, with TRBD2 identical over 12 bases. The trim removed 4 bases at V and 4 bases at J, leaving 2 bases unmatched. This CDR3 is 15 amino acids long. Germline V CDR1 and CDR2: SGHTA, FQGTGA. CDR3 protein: CASSYLAGGYNEQFF. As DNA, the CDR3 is TGTGCCAGCAGCTACCTAGCGGGGGGGTACAATGAGCAGTTCTTC.

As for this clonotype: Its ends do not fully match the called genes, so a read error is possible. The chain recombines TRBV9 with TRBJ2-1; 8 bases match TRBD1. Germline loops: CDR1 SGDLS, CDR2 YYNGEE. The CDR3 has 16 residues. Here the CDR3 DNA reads TGTGTCAGCAGCGTAGGGCAGGGGGCTTCCTACAATGAGCAGTTCTTC. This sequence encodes CVSSVGQGASYNEQFF.

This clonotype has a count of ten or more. Here the CDR3 reads CASRPSGGSYEQYF. For the CDR3, the DNA is TGTGCCAGCAGGCCTAGCGGGGGTAGTTACGAGCAGTACTTC. The chain combines TRBV27 with TRBJ2-7; 10 bases align to TRBD2. CDR1 and CDR2 from the germline V gene are MNHEY and SMNVEV (reference sequence). The CDR3 is 14 residues long. The V segment lost 6 bases and the J segment 4 bases; nucleotides outside the gene matches: 6.